This T cell receptor (beta chain) was sequenced for a study of blood T cell repertoires in COVID-19. The data were produced by immunoSEQ multiplex PCR, yet TCRdb's version contains in-frame clones alone and is incomplete. The table has some 250,000 clones, around 88% seen once. The CDR3 length is 15 residues. The V end was cut by 7 bases, the J end by 3 bases, with 16 bases between. Germline CDR1 MNHEY, CDR2 SVGAGI. This chain links TRBV6-5 with TRBJ2-1; TRBD2 might be the D (6 bases). This TCR came from a middle-aged man with active or convalescent COVID-19. The specimen was peripheral blood. The DNA for the CDR3 is TGTGCCAGCAAAAACGGGGGAACACACTACAATGAGCAGTTCTTC. It is translated as CASKNGGTHYNEQFF.